The text below deals with one T cell receptor beta chain. Source study methods: It was from reference gene primer amplification that nucleated cell counts were estimated. TCRdb's table, derived via immunoSEQ multiplex PCR, lists solely in-frame clones and lacks some. The DNA was the basis for D and trimming; V, J and clone size are from that table. The profile covers about 380,000 clones, with around nine tenths appearing a single time and 1.2% taken by the ten largest. Assignments of participants to cohorts depended upon their own reported clinical history. This CDR3 comprises 12 residues. Between the trimmed V and J ends, which lost 4 bases and 7 bases, there was a span of 10 bases. Germline V gene lookup returns CDR1 SGHTA and CDR2 FQGNSA. This sample stems from a study of blood T cell repertoires in COVID-19. Study-level information: The United States, Italy and Spain were the sources of the acute and convalescent COVID-19 samples.

The sequence came from a woman aged 18 to 35 who had recovered from COVID-19. The gene calls are TRBV7-2 and TRBJ2-5, with D perhaps matching TRBD2 (5 bases). Material for sequencing was PBMCs or T cells enriched from blood (not recorded which). The CDR3 is CASSSSRGTQYF. CDR3 in DNA: TGTGCCAGCAGCTCCTCCCGGGGGACCCAGTACTTC.